This paragraph reports one TCR beta chain. What it recognizes is unknown. This CDR3 has 14 residues. V was clipped by 3 bases and J by 6 bases; unmatched bases: 8. CDR1 LGHDT and CDR2 YNNKEL come from the germline V gene (reference sequence). Sample-barcoded 5' priming and a J-beta primer mix drove a second PCR of roughly 6 to 12 cycles. MiXCR was run by TCRdb on the 5' RACE reads, yielding one entry per CDR3 protein. The data show approximately 1,700,000 distinct CDR3 sequences, roughly 43% seen once. The sample originates from a study of blood T cells in healthy people across ages. General observations from the study: The recorded TCR beta diversity per million T cells decreased in a roughly linear manner with age. Reliance upon unsorted PBMCs precluded definitive naive versus antigen-experienced comparison.

The TCR sequence derives from a human donor in good health. This chain joins TRBV3-1 and TRBJ2-7; 7 bases are a match to TRBD2. Sequencing was carried out using blood. The DNA for the CDR3 is TGTGCCAGCAGCCACTGGGGGACTATGGGCGAGCAGTACTTC. Translation gives CASSHWGTMGEQYF.